This entry is about one T cell receptor (beta chain). The antigen remains unidentified. The sample belongs to a study of T cell responses to AZD1222 COVID-19 vaccine. Broader study findings: Nearly half of the spike-specific TCRs reportedly recognize variant regions that carry no mutations. Repertoire sampling was restricted to post-peak T cell response timepoints. When two AZD1222 doses had been given, Spike-specific TCR breadth and depth rose.

Data came from immunoSEQ multiplex PCR; TCRdb stores just in-frame clones and leaves some out. Here the sample spans 90,000 to 120,000 clones, about 93% being singletons. The sample consisted of peripheral blood, taken on day 0 of AZD1222 vaccination. This receptor was identified in an adult in good health.

For the CDR3, the DNA is TGTGCCTGGAGTGTAGAGGGGCAGCCCCAGCATTTT. The encoded protein is CAWSVEGQPQHF. The genes are TRBV30 and TRBJ1-5; weak D call: TRBD1 (5 bases). Germline loops: CDR1 GTSNPN, CDR2 SVGIG (reference sequence). V dropped 0 bases and J dropped 7 bases, with 7 bases sitting between them. The CDR3 extends over 12 amino acids. The whole variable domain, remainder taken from reference TRBV30 and TRBJ1-5, is SQTIHQWPATLVQPVGSPLSLECTVEGTSNPNLYWYRQAAGRGLQLLFYSVGIGQISSEVPQNLSASRPQDRQFILSSKKLLLSDSGFYLCAWSVEGQPQHFGDGTRLSIL.